This entry features one T cell receptor beta chain sequence. Original methodology: Estimated nucleated cell counts came from reference gene primer amplification. Repertoires were generated with immunoSEQ multiplex PCR, while TCRdb's copy carries only in-frame clones and drops some. V and J calls and clone size are those listed in that table; D and trimming were worked out from the DNA. The table lists about 110,000 clones, about 79% of them singletons. V was pared by 5 bases and J by 2 bases, with 4 bases between. The CDR3 has 11 amino acids. Germline V lookup: CDR1 KGHSH, CDR2 LQKENI. The sample is drawn from a study of blood T cell repertoires in COVID-19.

The specimen was peripheral blood. The clonotype originates from a woman aged 80 or over with active or convalescent COVID-19. This chain connects TRBV18 to TRBJ2-7, with D uncertain. The CDR3 DNA sequence: TGTGCCAGCTCATCCACCTACGAGCAGTACTTC. It is translated as CASSSTYEQYF.